These 32 T cell receptor beta chains share one sample of origin, sequenced in a study of cytomegalovirus exposure and HLA in healthy donors. PCR was performed using 60 Vbeta and 13 Jbeta primers. Clones were sequenced by immunoSEQ multiplex PCR, and TCRdb holds only the in-frame ones, with some missing. In the table there are 90,000 to 130,000 clones, nearly 75% of which are singletons. Material: PBMCs. The receptors come from a man between 25 and 39 years old in good health and CMV-seropositive.

This sequence joins TRBV2 and TRBJ2-2, with a possible D match to TRBD2 (6 bases). Trimming took 4 bases from V and 4 from J, leaving 13 bases between them. CDR1 is SNHLY and CDR2 is FYNNEI in the germline V gene. The CDR3 runs to 15 residues. The CDR3 protein is CASSVGTLATGELFF. The CDR3 coding sequence is TGTGCCAGCAGTGTGGGTACACTAGCCACCGGGGAGCTGTTTTTT.

The J gene is TRBJ1-5, the V gene TRBV28; maybe TRBD1 (6 bases). The V gene's germline CDR1 is MDHEN and CDR2 SYDVKM. V shed 3 bases and J shed 1 base, with 10 bases lying between them. This CDR3 is built from 15 residues. The CDR3 loop reads CASSLSQGSNQPQHF. The CDR3 nucleotides read TGTGCCAGCAGTTTGAGCCAGGGGAGCAATCAGCCCCAGCATTTT.

Only one count was recorded for this clone. CDR3 sequence reads: CASSAGLRTDTQYF. CDR3 nucleotides: TGTGCCAGCAGCGCCGGACTGCGCACAGATACGCAGTATTTT. This rearrangement joins TRBV9 to TRBJ2-3, with D possibly matching TRBD2 (5 bases). Trimming shortened V by 3 bases and J by 1 base, and 9 bases separated the two germline ends. Germline CDR1 reads SGDLS; CDR2 reads YYNGEE. The CDR3 is 14 residues long.

This clone was observed once. This chain links TRBV5-5 with TRBJ2-7, with 9 nucleotides matching TRBD1. CDR1 and CDR2 (germline): SGHKS, YYEKEE (reference sequence). With V trimmed by 0 bases and J by 0 bases, 10 bases remained unmatched. The CDR3 length is 18 residues. CDR3 amino acids: CASSLEPPGQGVSYEQYF. For the CDR3, the DNA is TGTGCCAGCAGCTTGGAACCCCCGGGACAGGGAGTCTCCTACGAGCAGTACTTC.

The chain links TRBV7-6 to TRBJ1-1; 8 bases agree with TRBD1. The CDR3 is 17 amino acids. The germline CDR1 and CDR2 sequences are SGHVS and FNYEAQ. With 1 base clipped from V and 5 bases from J, the junction kept 12 bases outside the gene matches. The CDR3 loop reads CASSLVAGGTGGTEAFF. The DNA for the CDR3 is TGTGCCAGCAGCTTAGTAGCGGGTGGGACAGGTGGTACTGAAGCTTTCTTT.

The genes are TRBV19 and TRBJ1-6; D gene uncertain. The CDR3 contains 14 residues. The V gene lost 3 bases and the J gene lost 7 bases, with 10 bases spanning the gap. Germline CDR1 reads LNHDA; CDR2 reads SQIVND (reference sequence). The DNA for the CDR3 is TGTGCCAGTAGTATTGCGGTTTTCAATTCACCCCTCCACTTT. Its translation: CASSIAVFNSPLHF.

This chain links TRBV10-1 with TRBJ1-3; D is undetermined. Trimming cost V 6 bases and J 0 bases, with 12 bases left between them. CDR1 is WNHNN, CDR2 SYGVQD, per germline (reference sequence). This CDR3 spans 15 amino acids. The CDR3 spells CASSASLSSGNTIYF. CDR3 nucleotides: TGCGCCAGCAGCGCCTCACTGAGCTCTGGAAACACCATATATTTT.

The chain uses TRBV6-1 and TRBJ1-6; D call uncertain. Trimming pared 2 bases from V and 3 bases from J, leaving 5 bases between. The CDR3 is made up of 14 amino acids. Germline V gene lookup returns CDR1 MNHNS and CDR2 SASEGT. The DNA of the CDR3 is TGTGCCAGCAGTGAACACAGCTATAATTCACCCCTCCACTTT. Protein product: CASSEHSYNSPLHF.

The chain links TRBV5-1 to TRBJ1-4; D is unresolved. Looked up from germline, CDR1 is SGHRS and CDR2 is YFSETQ. The CDR3 extends over 14 amino acids. Trimming stripped 5 bases from V and 0 bases from J, with 8 bases between. CDR3 amino acids: CASSEGPTNEKLFF. The CDR3 nucleotides read TGCGCCAGCAGTGAGGGCCCAACTAATGAAAAACTGTTTTTT.

The gene calls are TRBV19 and TRBJ1-1; D unresolved. V dropped 3 bases and J dropped 4 bases, with 9 bases sitting between them. Germline CDR1 LNHDA, CDR2 SQIVND (reference sequence). The CDR3 has 13 residues. Here the CDR3 DNA reads TGTGCCAGTAGTATCACAGCAGCCACTGAAGCTTTCTTT. This sequence encodes CASSITAATEAFF.

This clone was counted only a few times. V is TRBV2 and J is TRBJ1-4, with D possibly TRBD1 on 6 matching bases. The ends were cut back, 3 bases at V and 11 bases at J, with 19 bases in the middle. The germline CDR1 and CDR2 sequences are SNHLY and FYNNEI. This CDR3 is built from 15 residues. CDR3 sequence reads: CASSDQQGTAGKLFF. DNA for the CDR3: TGTGCCAGCAGTGACCAACAGGGTACCGCAGGGAAACTGTTTTTT.

The rearrangement links TRBV2 to TRBJ2-2, with 8 bases lining up with TRBD1. CDR1 and CDR2 from the germline V gene are SNHLY and FYNNEI. This CDR3 comprises 17 residues. The ends lost 6 bases at V and 1 base at J; junction bases unmatched: 10. CDR3 sequence: CASSRQGKSMNTGELFF. For the CDR3, the DNA is TGTGCCAGCAGCCGACAGGGGAAAAGCATGAACACCGGGGAGCTGTTTTTT.

This clone was counted once. The chain is built from TRBV6-1 and TRBJ2-2, with D possibly matching TRBD2 (6 bases). CDR3 size: 13 residues. V lost 6 bases, J lost 5 bases, and 10 bases lay in between. CDR1 is MNHNS, CDR2 SASEGT, per germline. CDR3 DNA sequence: TGTGCCAGCAGCTCGAGCGGGACCGGGGAGCTGTTTTTT. Its translation: CASSSSGTGELFF.

In its sample, this clone was seen a few times. The V gene is TRBV5-1, the J gene TRBJ2-1, with D possibly being TRBD2 (6 bases). Deletions cut 2 bases from V and 0 bases from J, with 12 bases between. The CDR3 extends over 16 amino acids. The germline CDR1 and CDR2 sequences are SGHRS and YFSETQ. Here the CDR3 reads CASSLSGPSSYNEQFF. The CDR3 DNA reads TGCGCCAGCAGCTTAAGCGGGCCGAGCTCCTACAATGAGCAGTTCTTC.

The chain recombines TRBV11-2 with TRBJ2-7; 10 positions agree with TRBD1. V was clipped by 0 bases and J by 11 bases; unmatched bases: 13. Germline V CDR1 and CDR2: SGHAT, FQNNGV. CDR3 size: 16 residues. The CDR3 DNA is TGTGCCAGCAGCTTAGATCAAACGGGGACAGGGGCTGAAAAGTACTTC. It yields the protein CASSLDQTGTGAEKYF.

Regarding this clone: Compared with germline, one end of the junction differs, possibly owing to a read error. The chain joins TRBV7-9 to TRBJ2-7, with 8 positions matching TRBD2. The CDR3 is 12 amino acids. Per germline, CDR1 SEHNR and CDR2 FQNEAQ (reference sequence). CDR3 residues: CASSFLAGQQHF. CDR3 DNA sequence: TGTGCCAGCAGCTTCCTAGCGGGCCAGCAGCACTTC.

V gene TRBV2 combines with J gene TRBJ2-1; 15 bases fit TRBD2. CDR3 size: 16 residues. The V and J ends lost 7 bases and 7 bases, in that order; junction bases with no gene match: 8. The germline CDR1 and CDR2 sequences are SNHLY and FYNNEI. CDR3 nucleotide sequence: TGTGCCAGCACCGCGGTGGGACTAGCGGGGGGTAATGAGCAGTTCTTC. It translates to CASTAVGLAGGNEQFF.

This clone was seen just once. The gene calls are TRBV2 and TRBJ2-2, with TRBD2 matching 11 bases. CDR3 length: 15 residues. V dropped 8 bases and J dropped 1; count of bases not matched to a gene: 3. Germline CDR1 reads SNHLY; CDR2 reads FYNNEI. CDR3 sequence: CASRTSGGNTGELFF. CDR3 DNA sequence: TGTGCCAGCCGAACTAGCGGGGGGAACACCGGGGAGCTGTTTTTT.

This CDR3 is CASSFDRGNEKLFF. As DNA, the CDR3 is TGTGCCAGCAGCTTTGACAGGGGTAATGAAAAACTGTTTTTT. The chain combines TRBV7-9 with TRBJ1-4; 8 bases align to TRBD1. Trimming cost V 3 bases and J 4 bases; bases outside gene matches: 1. The CDR3 consists of 14 residues. Germline loops: CDR1 SEHNR, CDR2 FQNEAQ (reference sequence).

The rearrangement links TRBV25-1 to TRBJ2-5, with 10 bases lining up with TRBD2. The CDR3 covers 17 residues. The J segment lost 0 bases and the V segment lost 3 bases, leaving 7 bases of the junction unmatched. Germline lookup yields CDR1 MGHDK and CDR2 SYGVNS. CDR3 nucleotide sequence: TGTGCCAGCAGTGACGGGCTAGCGGGGGCCTACCAAGAGACCCAGTACTTC. This translates into CASSDGLAGAYQETQYF.

The gene calls are TRBV2 and TRBJ1-1; D might be TRBD1 (5 bases). Germline-derived CDR1 and CDR2 are SNHLY and FYNNEI. The CDR3 runs to 16 residues. Between the trimmed V and J ends, which lost 5 bases and 0 bases, there was a span of 16 bases. The CDR3 here is CASSPLHLRVNTEAFF. CDR3 coding DNA: TGTGCCAGCAGTCCTTTGCACCTCAGGGTGAACACTGAAGCTTTCTTT.

At least ten counts were recorded for this clone. V is TRBV5-1 and J is TRBJ2-7, with 7 nucleotides matching TRBD1. The V gene's germline CDR1 is SGHRS and CDR2 YFSETQ. The CDR3 extends over 14 amino acids. J was trimmed by 0 bases and V by 3 bases; bases with no gene match: 3. In DNA, the CDR3 is TGCGCCAGCAGCTATGACAGGGACTCCTACGAGCAGTACTTC. The encoded protein is CASSYDRDSYEQYF.

This sequence joins TRBV10-3 and TRBJ1-1, with a possible D match to TRBD1 (5 bases). V was pared by 10 bases and J by 4 bases, with 22 bases between. CDR1 is ENHRY, CDR2 SYGVKD, per germline. CDR3 size: 15 residues. For the CDR3, the DNA is TGTGCCACCAAATCTGGGGCAGCCGGGGGCACTGAAGCTTTCTTT. Protein: CATKSGAAGGTEAFF.

This chain connects TRBV7-2 to TRBJ2-3; TRBD1 agrees at 8 bases. The CDR3 consists of 15 residues. V was pared by 4 bases and J by 5 bases, with 8 bases of the junction left unmatched. Germline-derived CDR1 and CDR2 are SGHTA and FQGNSA. The CDR3 loop is CASSSGQGLRDTQYF. The CDR3 region has the DNA TGTGCCAGCAGCTCCGGACAGGGCCTTCGAGATACGCAGTATTTT.

The chain employs TRBV7-9 and TRBJ2-7; TRBD1 agrees at 11 bases. Germline trimming cut 5 bases from V and 1 base from J; bases unmatched to any gene: 4. This CDR3 has 15 amino acids. The germline V gene has CDR1 SEHNR and CDR2 FQNEAQ (reference sequence). CDR3 amino acids: CASSPDRGPSYEQYF. The CDR3 DNA sequence: TGTGCCAGCAGCCCGGACAGGGGGCCTTCCTACGAGCAGTACTTC.

V gene TRBV5-6 combines with J gene TRBJ2-5; weak D call: TRBD2 (5 bases). The J call may be mistaken, given a closer DNA end match to TRBJ2-7. Germline V gene data show CDR1 as SGHDT and CDR2 as YYEEEE. CDR3 length: 13 amino acids. Here the CDR3 DNA reads TGTGCCAGCAGCCCCGGACTGAATTACGAGCAGTACTTC. This gives the protein CASSPGLNYEQYF.

The chain has TRBV7-2 and TRBJ2-4; D might be TRBD2 (7 bases). Germline CDR1 SGHTA, CDR2 FQGNSA. V lost 0 bases and J 6 bases, leaving 12 bases between the germline ends. The CDR3 has 15 amino acids. The DNA of the CDR3 is TGTGCCAGCAGCTTAGCTGGGGGGGCTGGAAACATTCAGTACTTC. Its translation is CASSLAGGAGNIQYF.

The chain joins TRBV7-9 to TRBJ2-3, with 7 bases aligning to TRBD2. The CDR3 is 16 residues long. V gave up 3 bases and J gave up 2 bases; unmatched junction bases: 8. The germline CDR1 and CDR2 sequences are SEHNR and FQNEAQ (reference sequence). The CDR3 bases are TGTGCCAGCAGCTTCTCCGGACTAGGGGTCACAGATACGCAGTATTTT. It specifies CASSFSGLGVTDTQYF.

This chain uses TRBV20-1 with TRBJ1-1, with unresolved D. This CDR3 is built from 11 residues. The germline CDR1 and CDR2 sequences are DFQATT and SNEGSKA (reference sequence). V was clipped by 6 bases and J by 1 base, with 6 bases between them. For the CDR3, the DNA is TGCAGTGCCCCGCGGAACACTGAAGCTTTCTTT. Translating gives CSAPRNTEAFF.

This chain uses TRBV6-4 with TRBJ2-2; 8 bases agree with TRBD1. Germline values: CDR1 MRHNA, CDR2 SNTAGT. CDR3 length: 16 residues. V shed 6 bases, J shed 0 bases, and the junction held 6 bases outside the gene matches. The CDR3, as DNA: TGTGCCAGCAGCGTACAGGGGGGATCGAACACCGGGGAGCTGTTTTTT. Amino acid sequence: CASSVQGGSNTGELFF.

This chain links TRBV9 with TRBJ1-1; TRBD1 matches 9 bases. J gave up 4 bases and V 0 bases, and 13 bases lay outside the gene matches. This CDR3 is built from 18 residues. The germline gives CDR1 SGDLS, CDR2 YYNGEE. In DNA form, the CDR3 reads TGTGCCAGCAGCGTAGTGGACAGGGGAGGTCGAGGGGGCACTGAAGCTTTCTTT. This gives the protein CASSVVDRGGRGGTEAFF.

The count of this clone is one. This chain connects TRBV5-1 to TRBJ2-7, with a weak D call TRBD1 (7 bases). Trimming shortened V by 1 base and J by 7 bases, and 15 bases separated the two germline ends. Per the germline V gene, CDR1 is SGHRS and CDR2 is YFSETQ. The CDR3 consists of 14 residues. This CDR3 reads CASSLRDRDWEQYF. The CDR3 coding sequence is TGCGCCAGCAGCTTGCGAGACAGGGACTGGGAGCAGTACTTC.